This T cell receptor beta chain was retrieved from a study of T cells in Graves' hyperthyroidism and ophthalmopathy. Broader study findings: From stable hyperthyroidism, ophthalmopathy was set apart by a 13 V-J model. Most thyroid clonotypes with frequency above 0.001 were detected in blood. Model-based prediction identified ophthalmopathy a median roughly 6.1 months prior to its onset.

RNA transcripts served as the template for amplifying TCR beta CDR3 regions. Primed by the HTBI set, a first-round RT-PCR was run on the TCR CDR3. Using its own MiXCR run on the multiplex PCR reads, TCRdb lists one record per CDR3 protein. Of under 300,000 distinct CDR3 sequences detected, about 20% appear once; the ten largest clones hold around 62%. PBMCs were collected from an approximately 9.3 ml volume of fresh peripheral blood. CDR3 length: 15 residues. V was clipped by 6 bases and J by 4 bases, with 18 bases between them. The V gene's germline CDR1 is MNHNS and CDR2 SASEGT. Remarks on this clonotype: Its antigen is undetermined.

This receptor was identified in a man aged 25-45 years with Graves' ophthalmopathy. J is TRBJ1-2 and V is TRBV6-1, with a possible D match to TRBD1 (6 bases). Sequencing used blood. The CDR3 DNA reads TGTGCCAGCAGAGACTTCAACGACAGGCTCTATGGCTACACCTTC. Translation gives CASRDFNDRLYGYTF.